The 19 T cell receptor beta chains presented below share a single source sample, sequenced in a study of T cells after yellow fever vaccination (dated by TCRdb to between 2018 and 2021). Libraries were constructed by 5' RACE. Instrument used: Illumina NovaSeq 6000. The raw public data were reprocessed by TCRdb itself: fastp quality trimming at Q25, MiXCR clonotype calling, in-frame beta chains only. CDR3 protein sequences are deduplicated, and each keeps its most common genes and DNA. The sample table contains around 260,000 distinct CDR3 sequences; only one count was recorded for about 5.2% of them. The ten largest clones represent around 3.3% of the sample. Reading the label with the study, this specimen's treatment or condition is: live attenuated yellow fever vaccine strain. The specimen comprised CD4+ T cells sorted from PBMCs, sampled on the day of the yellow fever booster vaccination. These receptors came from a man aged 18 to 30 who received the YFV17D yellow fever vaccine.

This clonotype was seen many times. CDR3 nucleotides: TGCAGTGCTAGGCCCGGGACTAGCGGGGGTGCCGGGGAGCTGTTTTTT. Residues: CSARPGTSGGAGELFF. The chain joins TRBV20-1 to TRBJ2-2; TRBD2 aligns across 14 bases. V trimming: 3 bases; J trimming: 6 bases; junction bases outside the gene matches: 6. CDR1 is DFQATT and CDR2 is SNEGSKA in the germline V gene (reference sequence). This CDR3 spans 16 amino acids.

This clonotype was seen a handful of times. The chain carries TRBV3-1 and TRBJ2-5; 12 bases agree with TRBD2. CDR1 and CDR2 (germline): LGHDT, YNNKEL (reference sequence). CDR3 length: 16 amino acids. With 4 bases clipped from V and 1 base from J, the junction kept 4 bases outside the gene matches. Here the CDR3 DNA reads TGTGCCAGCAGCCCCACTAGCGGGGGGCTCCAAGAGACCCAGTACTTC. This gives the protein CASSPTSGGLQETQYF.

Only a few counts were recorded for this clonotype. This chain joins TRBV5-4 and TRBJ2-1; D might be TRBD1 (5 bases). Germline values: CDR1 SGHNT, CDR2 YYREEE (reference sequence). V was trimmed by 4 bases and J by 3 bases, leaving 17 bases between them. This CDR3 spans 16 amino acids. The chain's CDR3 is CASSHEAGFNYNEQFF. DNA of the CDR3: TGTGCCAGCAGCCATGAAGCAGGGTTTAACTACAATGAGCAGTTCTTC.

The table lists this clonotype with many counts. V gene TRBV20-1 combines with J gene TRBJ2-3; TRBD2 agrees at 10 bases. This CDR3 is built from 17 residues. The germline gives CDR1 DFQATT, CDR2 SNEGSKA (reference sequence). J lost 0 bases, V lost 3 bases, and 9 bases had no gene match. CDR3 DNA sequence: TGCAGTGCTAGCCGAGCGGGGGGGCATTCCAGCACAGATACGCAGTATTTT. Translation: CSASRAGGHSSTDTQYF.

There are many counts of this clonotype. Here the CDR3 DNA reads TGCGCCAGCAGCTTGAGGGTTGAGACCCAGTACTTC. It encodes CASSLRVETQYF. The chain links TRBV5-1 to TRBJ2-5; D ambiguous. Germline loops: CDR1 SGHRS, CDR2 YFSETQ. The CDR3 loop spans 12 amino acids. Trimming pared 1 base from V and 5 bases from J, leaving 6 bases between.

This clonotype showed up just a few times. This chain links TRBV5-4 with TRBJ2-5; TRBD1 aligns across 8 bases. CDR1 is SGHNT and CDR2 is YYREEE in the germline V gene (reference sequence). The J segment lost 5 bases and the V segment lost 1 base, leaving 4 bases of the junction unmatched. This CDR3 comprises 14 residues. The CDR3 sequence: CASSLPTGDETQYF. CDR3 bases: TGTGCCAGCAGCTTGCCGACAGGGGACGAGACCCAGTACTTC.

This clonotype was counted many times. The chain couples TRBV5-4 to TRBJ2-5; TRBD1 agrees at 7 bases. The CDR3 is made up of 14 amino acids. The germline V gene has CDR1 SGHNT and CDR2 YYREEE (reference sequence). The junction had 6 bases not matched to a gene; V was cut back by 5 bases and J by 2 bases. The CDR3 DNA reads TGTGCCAGCAGTCCTCGGACAGGACAAGAGACCCAGTACTTC. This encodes CASSPRTGQETQYF.

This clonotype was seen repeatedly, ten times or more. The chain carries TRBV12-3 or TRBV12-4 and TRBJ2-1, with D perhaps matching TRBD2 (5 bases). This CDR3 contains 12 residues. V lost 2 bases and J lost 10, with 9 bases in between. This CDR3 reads CASSLRRREQFF. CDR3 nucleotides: TGTGCCAGCAGTTTAAGAAGGAGGGAGCAGTTCTTC.

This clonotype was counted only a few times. CDR3 coding DNA: TGTGCCAGCAGTTTGGGACAGGGGAGATACAATGAGCAGTTCTTC. It specifies CASSLGQGRYNEQFF. The chain links TRBV7-3 to TRBJ2-1; TRBD1 matches at 10 bases. The length of the CDR3 is 15 residues. Germline-derived CDR1 and CDR2 are SGHTA and FQGTGA. The V segment lost 6 bases and the J segment 4 bases; nucleotides outside the gene matches: 6.

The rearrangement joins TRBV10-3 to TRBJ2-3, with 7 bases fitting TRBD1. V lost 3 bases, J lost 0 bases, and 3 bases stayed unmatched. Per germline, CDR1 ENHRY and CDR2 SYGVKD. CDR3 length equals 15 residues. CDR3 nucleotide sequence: TGTGCCATCAGTGAACCGACAGGGAGCACAGATACGCAGTATTTT. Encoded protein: CAISEPTGSTDTQYF.

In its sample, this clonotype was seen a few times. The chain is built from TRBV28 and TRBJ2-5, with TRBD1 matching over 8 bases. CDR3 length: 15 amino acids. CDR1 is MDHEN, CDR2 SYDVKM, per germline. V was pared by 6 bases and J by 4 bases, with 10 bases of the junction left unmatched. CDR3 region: CASRTRWTGRETQYF. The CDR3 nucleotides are TGTGCCAGCAGAACGAGATGGACAGGGCGAGAGACCCAGTACTTC. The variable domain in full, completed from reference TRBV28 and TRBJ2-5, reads DVKVTQSSRYLVKRTGEKVFLECVQDMDHENMFWYRQDPGLGLRLIYFSYDVKMKEKGDIPEGYSVSREKKERFSLILESASTNQTSMYLCASRTRWTGRETQYFGPGTRLLVL.

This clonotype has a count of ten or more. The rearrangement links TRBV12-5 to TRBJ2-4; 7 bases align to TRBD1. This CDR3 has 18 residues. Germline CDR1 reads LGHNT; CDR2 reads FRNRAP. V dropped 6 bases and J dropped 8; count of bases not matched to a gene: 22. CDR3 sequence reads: CASGSERHNVDREYIQYF. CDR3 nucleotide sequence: TGTGCTAGTGGATCCGAAAGGCACAACGTCGACAGGGAATACATTCAGTACTTC. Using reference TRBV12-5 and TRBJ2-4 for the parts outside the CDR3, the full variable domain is DARVTQTPRHKVTEMGQEVTMRCQPILGHNTVFWYRQTMMQGLELLAYFRNRAPLDDSGMPKDRFSAEMPDATLATLKIQPSEPRDSAVYFCASGSERHNVDREYIQYFGAGTRLSVL.

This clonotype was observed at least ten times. The CDR3 here is CASSQDFVGGALFF. CDR3 coding DNA: TGCGCCAGCAGCCAAGATTTCGTGGGGGGAGCGCTGTTTTTT. The chain combines TRBV4-1 with TRBJ2-2; the D gene is possibly TRBD2 (6 bases). This CDR3 is 14 amino acids long. The ends were cut back, 0 bases at V and 13 bases at J, with 15 bases in the middle. The germline gives CDR1 MGHRA, CDR2 YSYEKL.

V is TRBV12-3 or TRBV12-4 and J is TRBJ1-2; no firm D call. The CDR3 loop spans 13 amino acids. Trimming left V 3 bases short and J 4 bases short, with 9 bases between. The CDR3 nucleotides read TGTGCCAGCAGTTTCAGCGATACCTATGGCTACACCTTC. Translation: CASSFSDTYGYTF.

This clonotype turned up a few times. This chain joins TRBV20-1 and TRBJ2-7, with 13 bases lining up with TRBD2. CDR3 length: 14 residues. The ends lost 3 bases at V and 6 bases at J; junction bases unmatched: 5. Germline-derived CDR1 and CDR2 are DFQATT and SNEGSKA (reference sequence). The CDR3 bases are TGCAGTGCTAGGGAGACTAGCGGGAGGAGCGAGCAGTACGTC. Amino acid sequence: CSARETSGRSEQYV.

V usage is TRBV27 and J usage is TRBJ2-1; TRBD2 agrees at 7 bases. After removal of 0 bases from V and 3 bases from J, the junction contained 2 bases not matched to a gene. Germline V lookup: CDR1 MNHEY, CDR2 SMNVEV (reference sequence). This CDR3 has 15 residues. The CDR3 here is CASSLSGGYYNEQFF. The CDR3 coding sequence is TGTGCCAGCAGTTTATCCGGGGGGTACTACAATGAGCAGTTCTTC.

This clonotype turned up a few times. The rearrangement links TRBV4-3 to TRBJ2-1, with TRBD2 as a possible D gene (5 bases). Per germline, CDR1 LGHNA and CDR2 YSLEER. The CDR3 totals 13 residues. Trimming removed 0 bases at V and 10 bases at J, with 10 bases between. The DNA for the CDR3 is TGCGCCAGCAGCCAAGACAGGCCGGGGGAGCAGTTCTTC. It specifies CASSQDRPGEQFF.

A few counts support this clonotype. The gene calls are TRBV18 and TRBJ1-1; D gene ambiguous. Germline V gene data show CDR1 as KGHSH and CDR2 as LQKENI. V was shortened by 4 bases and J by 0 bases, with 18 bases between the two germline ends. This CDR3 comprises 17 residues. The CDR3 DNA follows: TGTGCCAGCTCACAAACAATACTGACGCGTATGAACACTGAAGCTTTCTTT. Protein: CASSQTILTRMNTEAFF.

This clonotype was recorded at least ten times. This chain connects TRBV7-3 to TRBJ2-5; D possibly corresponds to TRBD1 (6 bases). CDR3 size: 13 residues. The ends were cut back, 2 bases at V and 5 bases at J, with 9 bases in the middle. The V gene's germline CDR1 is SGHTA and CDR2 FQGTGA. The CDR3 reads CASSLQGTETQYF. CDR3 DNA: TGTGCCAGCAGCTTACAGGGGACGGAGACCCAGTACTTC.